This T cell receptor beta chain is from a study of blood T cell repertoires in COVID-19. At the level of the study: From the United States, Italy and Spain came samples of acute and convalescent COVID-19. The analysed material was cDNA or gDNA that came from T cells, B-cell-depleted T cells, or PBMCs.

Each recovered donor of Cohort 3 presented with two negative PCRs, clearance, or symptom resolution. Some clones are missing from TCRdb's copy, which holds only in-frame ones; the method was immunoSEQ multiplex PCR. The data show about 200,000 clones, 85% seen once. Sequencing was performed on PBMCs or T cells enriched from blood (not recorded which). The sequence derives from a man aged 40-49 years who had recovered from COVID-19.

For the CDR3, the DNA is TGTGCCAGCAGCCAAGATCGAGGGGAGACCCAGTACTTC. Translating gives CASSQDRGETQYF. The rearrangement links TRBV3-1 (or the pseudogene TRBV3-2) to TRBJ2-5; possibly TRBD2 for D (5 bases). There are 13 residues in the CDR3. The germline CDR1 and CDR2 sequences are LGHDT and YNNKEL (reference sequence). The ends were cut back, 0 bases at V and 5 bases at J, with 7 bases in the middle.